Presented here are 32 T cell receptor beta chains from one specimen sequenced in a study of Graves' ophthalmopathy and Graves' hyperthyroidism. As the template, RNA transcripts were used to amplify TCR beta CDR3 regions. First-round RT-PCR used HTBI primers; second-round multiplex PCR followed. TCRdb re-called the multiplex PCR reads through MiXCR, storing one row per CDR3 protein. The table shows approximately 1.2 million distinct CDR3 sequences, with less than 45% occurring only once. Source material: peripheral blood or thyroid tissue (not recorded which). These receptors were collected from an adult man with Graves' hyperthyroidism.

This clonotype was detected ten times or more. The rearrangement uses TRBV10-3 and TRBJ2-5, with a weak D call TRBD2 (6 bases). Trimming removed 10 bases at V and 2 bases at J, with 14 bases between. Per the germline V gene, CDR1 is ENHRY and CDR2 is SYGVKD. The length of the CDR3 is 13 residues. The CDR3 region has the DNA TGTGCCACCGCTAAACGGGAGCAAGAGACCCAGTACTTC. Translated, it gives CATAKREQETQYF.

CDR3 DNA sequence: TGTGCCATCAGTGAGTCTGAGAACACTGAAGCTTTCTTT. Its protein is CAISESENTEAFF. V usage is TRBV10-3 and J usage is TRBJ1-1; D is uncertain. Deletions cut 0 bases from V and 1 base from J, with 3 bases between. This CDR3 is built from 13 residues. CDR1 ENHRY and CDR2 SYGVKD come from the germline V gene.

With regard to this clonotype: Here the CDR3 omits its conserved ending phenylalanine or tryptophan, so a read error is the likely source. The DNA is omitted, as the CDR3 cannot be located on it reliably, and the CDR3 follows TCRdb's listing. The chain uses TRBV20-1 and TRBJ2-2; TRBD1 reflects the table's D call only, with no check against the DNA. A total of 14 residues make up the CDR3, ends included. Germline loops: CDR1 DFQATT, CDR2 SNEGSKA (reference sequence). CDR3 sequence reads: CSASRDREHRGAVV.

This clonotype was seen just once. A much larger clone is a single base away; this may be a read error. The chain is built from TRBV20-1 and TRBJ1-5; D ambiguous. From germline, CDR1 is DFQATT and CDR2 SNEGSKA (reference sequence). Between the trimmed V and J ends, which lost 7 bases and 2 bases, there was a span of 15 bases. CDR3 length equals 14 residues. This chain's CDR3 is CSVWRTEGNQPQHF. DNA for the CDR3: TGCAGTGTTTGGCGGACGGAGGGCAATCAGCCCCAGCATTTT.

This rearrangement joins TRBV20-1 to TRBJ2-3, with D perhaps TRBD2 (5 bases). This CDR3 contains 13 residues. Germline CDR1 is DFQATT and CDR2 is SNEGSKA (reference sequence). V shed 7 bases and J shed 2 bases, with 13 bases lying between them. CDR3 residues: CSGYSTNTDTQYF. CDR3 bases: TGCAGTGGCTACTCGACTAACACAGATACGCAGTATTTT.

This clonotype came up many times. V is TRBV7-9 and J is TRBJ2-7; D is unresolved. Per germline, CDR1 SEHNR and CDR2 FQNEAQ (reference sequence). The CDR3 loop spans 14 amino acids. The germline V and J ends were trimmed by 2 bases and 2 bases, with 10 bases remaining between them. The CDR3: CASSLPGGTYEQYF. DNA of the CDR3: TGTGCCAGCAGCTTACCTGGCGGCACCTACGAGCAGTACTTC.

Note on this clonotype: One end of the junction does not line up with germline, which may come from a read error. This CDR3 is CASSPGTSGAKIF. DNA of the CDR3: TGTGCCAGCAGCCCCGGGACTAGCGGGGCTAAGATCTTC. The chain has TRBV7-8 and TRBJ2-7; 13 bases line up with TRBD2. This CDR3 spans 13 amino acids. Germline values: CDR1 SGHVS, CDR2 FQNEAQ.

This chain links TRBV9 with TRBJ1-2; no firm D call. Deletions cut 4 bases from V and 5 bases from J, with 9 bases between. The CDR3 has 12 residues. CDR1 is SGDLS, CDR2 YYNGEE, per germline. The CDR3 DNA is TGTGCCAGCAGCACGCGGACGTATGGCTACACCTTC. Protein: CASSTRTYGYTF.

In the case of this clonotype: The junction does not match germline at one end; this may be a read error. J is TRBJ1-1 and V is TRBV11-2; D is ambiguous. Germline loops: CDR1 SGHAT, CDR2 FQNNGV. The CDR3 is made up of 12 amino acids. The CDR3: CASSLEGTEVFF. The CDR3 DNA reads TGTGCCAGCAGCTTAGAGGGAACTGAAGTTTTCTTT.

The table lists this clonotype with many counts. V gene TRBV7-8 combines with J gene TRBJ1-5; D ambiguous. V was pared by 2 bases and J by 2 bases, with 10 bases between. Germline assignment: CDR1 SGHVS and CDR2 FQNEAQ. The length of the CDR3 is 15 residues. CDR3 residues: CASSLQRLGNQPQHF. CDR3 nucleotides: TGTGCCAGCAGCTTACAGAGGTTGGGCAATCAGCCCCAGCATTTT.

Comment on this clonotype: The junction and the germline gene differ at one end; a read error may be behind it. This chain uses TRBV10-3 with TRBJ1-2; maybe TRBD1 (6 bases). The CDR3 is made up of 15 amino acids. Per germline, CDR1 ENHRY and CDR2 SYGVKD. The chain's CDR3 is CASSLVRQANYGYTF. DNA for the CDR3: TGTGCCAGCAGTTTAGTGAGACAGGCGAACTATGGCTACACCTTC.

This clonotype was found a few times. V gene TRBV5-6 combines with J gene TRBJ2-2; 11 bases are a match to TRBD2. This CDR3 is built from 19 residues. Germline CDR1 and CDR2: SGHDT and YYEEEE. The trim removed 3 bases at V and 0 bases at J, leaving 10 bases unmatched. CDR3 in DNA: TGTGCCAGCAGCTCGGGACTAGCGGACTACTCTTCGAACACCGGGGAGCTGTTTTTT. Amino acid sequence: CASSSGLADYSSNTGELFF.

The table lists this clonotype with many counts. V gene TRBV10-3 combines with J gene TRBJ1-3, with D hard to call. This CDR3 is 15 amino acids long. Germline loops: CDR1 ENHRY, CDR2 SYGVKD. V lost 8 bases and J lost 1, with 15 bases in between. CDR3 loop: CAIGAAGKSGNTIYF. Here the CDR3 DNA reads TGTGCCATCGGAGCGGCAGGCAAATCTGGAAACACCATATATTTT.

CDR3 loop: CSASRGDTEAFF. The CDR3 nucleotides read TGCAGTGCTAGCCGGGGCGACACTGAAGCTTTCTTT. The rearrangement joins TRBV20-1 to TRBJ1-1, with D perhaps matching TRBD1 (5 bases). Germline-derived CDR1 and CDR2 are DFQATT and SNEGSKA (reference sequence). The CDR3 covers 12 residues. Trimming cost V 3 bases and J 3 bases, with 8 bases left between them.

This clonotype has ten or more counts. The CDR3 coding sequence is TGTGCCATCAGTGAGTCGACCCTGAACACTGAAGCTTTCTTT. Amino acid sequence: CAISESTLNTEAFF. This chain links TRBV10-3 with TRBJ1-1; D is ambiguous. CDR1 and CDR2 (germline): ENHRY, SYGVKD. CDR3 length: 14 residues. The V end lost 0 bases, the J end lost 0 bases, and 5 bases lay between the germline ends.

Turning to this clonotype: A read error may explain this, as a much larger clone is one base away. V gene TRBV5-1 combines with J gene TRBJ2-7; D tentatively fits TRBD1 or TRBD2 (6 bases each). There are 13 residues in the CDR3. V was trimmed by 4 bases and J by 5 bases, leaving 13 bases between them. The germline V gene encodes CDR1 SGHRS and CDR2 YFSETQ. CDR3 loop: CASSKGGSDEQYF. The CDR3 coding sequence is TGCGCCAGCAGCAAAGGGGGGAGCGACGAGCAGTACTTC.

This clonotype appeared many times. The CDR3 region has the DNA TGTGCCATCAGGAGGGGACAGGTCAACGAGCAGTACTTC. As protein: CAIRRGQVNEQYF. The V gene is TRBV10-3, the J gene TRBJ2-7, with 8 nucleotides matching TRBD1. Germline trimming cut 6 bases from V and 5 bases from J; bases unmatched to any gene: 6. The germline V gene has CDR1 ENHRY and CDR2 SYGVKD. The CDR3 loop spans 13 amino acids.

The V gene is TRBV20-1, the J gene TRBJ1-5; D uncertain. Germline values: CDR1 DFQATT, CDR2 SNEGSKA (reference sequence). The CDR3 has 8 amino acids. V was cut by 7 bases and J by 12 bases, with 7 bases left in between. DNA for the CDR3: TGCAGTGTCAGAGACCAGCATTTT. Encoded protein: CSVRDQHF.

The gene calls are TRBV2 and TRBJ2-7, with 7 positions matching TRBD1. V gave up 8 bases and J gave up 5 bases; unmatched junction bases: 18. The germline CDR1 and CDR2 sequences are SNHLY and FYNNEI. This CDR3 has 16 residues. In nucleotides, the CDR3 is TGTGCCAGCTCACCGATAGGGGGCCCGTTGACCGACGAGCAGTACTTC. It specifies CASSPIGGPLTDEQYF.

The CDR3 protein is CASSFLGDTQYF. DNA of the CDR3: TGTGCCAGCAGCTTCCTAGGGGATACGCAGTATTTT. V and J are TRBV7-2 and TRBJ2-3; D gene unclear. CDR1 is SGHTA and CDR2 is FQGNSA in the germline V gene. Deletions cut 3 bases from V and 6 bases from J, with 7 bases between. The CDR3 sequence is 12 residues long.

V gene TRBV7-2 combines with J gene TRBJ2-5; 8 bases are shared with TRBD1. The CDR3 has 16 residues. Looked up from germline, CDR1 is SGHTA and CDR2 is FQGNSA. Germline trimming cut 5 bases from V and 0 bases from J; bases unmatched to any gene: 8. The CDR3 DNA sequence: TGTGCCAGCAGCGCCGGGACAGGACTGTACCAAGAGACCCAGTACTTC. Amino acids: CASSAGTGLYQETQYF.

Comment on this clonotype: Germline is not matched at one junction end, which may reflect a read error. This chain uses TRBV7-9 with TRBJ2-7, with 12 bases lining up with TRBD2. Germline CDR1 reads SEHNR; CDR2 reads FQNEAQ (reference sequence). The CDR3 contains 17 residues. In DNA, the CDR3 is TGCGCCAGCAGCTTGCGACTAGCGGGAGTAATGTCCTACGAGCAGTACTTC. It is translated as CASSLRLAGVMSYEQYF.

As to this clonotype: A much larger clonotype is one base distant, so this may be a read error. This chain connects TRBV2 to TRBJ1-1, with 8 bases aligning to TRBD1. CDR3 length equals 16 residues. J was trimmed by 0 bases and V by 6 bases; bases with no gene match: 9. Per the germline V gene, CDR1 is SNHLY and CDR2 is FYNNEI. This CDR3 is CASRGAGGRMNTEAFF. The CDR3, as DNA: TGTGCCAGCAGGGGGGCAGGGGGCCGGATGAACACTGAAGCTTTCTTT.

The chain links TRBV30 to TRBJ1-1; D may be TRBD1 (6 bases). With 4 bases removed from V and 7 bases from J, the gap between germline ends came to 19 bases. CDR1 is GTSNPN, CDR2 SVGIG, per germline (reference sequence). This CDR3 is 14 amino acids long. The CDR3 protein is CAWTPGIRGDEAFF. The CDR3 DNA sequence: TGTGCCTGGACCCCAGGTATCAGGGGTGATGAAGCTTTCTTT.

The chain combines TRBV7-9 with TRBJ2-7; 11 bases fit TRBD2. V dropped 3 bases and J dropped 0; count of bases not matched to a gene: 10. CDR3 length: 18 residues. Germline CDR1 SEHNR, CDR2 FQNEAQ (reference sequence). Here the CDR3 DNA reads TGTGCCAGCAGCTTCGGGCTAGCGGGAGGCCTGAGCTCCTACGAGCAGTACTTC. Translating gives CASSFGLAGGLSSYEQYF.

This clonotype was detected ten times or more. This chain links TRBV20-1 with TRBJ1-6; possibly TRBD1 for D (5 bases). The CDR3 runs to 15 residues. The germline V gene encodes CDR1 DFQATT and CDR2 SNEGSKA (reference sequence). The ends were cut back, 1 base at V and 6 bases at J, with 13 bases in the middle. The CDR3 DNA sequence: TGCAGTGCTAGAGTTTCCGCAGGGCTTAATTCACCCCTCCACTTT. It specifies CSARVSAGLNSPLHF.

In this sample, this clonotype turned up a few times. For the CDR3, the DNA is TGTGCCAGCAGCTCCCCGGACATTTTCTCACCCCTCCACTTT. Translated, it gives CASSSPDIFSPLHF. The chain links TRBV7-8 to TRBJ1-6; D is possibly TRBD1 (5 bases). This CDR3 contains 14 residues. Deletions cut 4 bases from V and 10 bases from J, with 14 bases between. The germline gives CDR1 SGHVS, CDR2 FQNEAQ.

A few counts support this clonotype. The rearrangement links TRBV6-2 or TRBV6-3 to TRBJ2-7, with D hard to call. Looked up from germline, CDR1 is MNHEY and CDR2 is SVGEGT. This CDR3 contains 12 residues. Trimming removed 8 bases from V and 2 bases from J, with 10 bases in between. Written as DNA, the CDR3 is TGTGCCAGCGGCAGGACCACCTACGAGCAGTACTTC. It yields the protein CASGRTTYEQYF.

This chain links TRBV5-8 with TRBJ1-2; D ambiguous. Germline V gene data show CDR1 as SGHTS and CDR2 as YDEGEE. The CDR3 covers 15 residues. V was clipped by 0 bases and J by 4 bases, with 13 bases between them. CDR3 loop: CASSLDISKVYGYTF. CDR3 coding DNA: TGTGCCAGCAGCTTGGACATCTCTAAGGTCTATGGCTACACCTTC.

This clonotype was picked up many times. The chain carries TRBV7-9 and TRBJ1-5; D not resolved. V was cut by 3 bases and J by 6 bases, with 12 bases left in between. Germline V gene data show CDR1 as SEHNR and CDR2 as FQNEAQ (reference sequence). The CDR3 is 14 residues long. The CDR3 spells CASSFAGLGQPQHF. CDR3 DNA sequence: TGTGCCAGCAGCTTTGCGGGGTTGGGTCAGCCCCAGCATTTT.

The V gene is TRBV10-3, the J gene TRBJ2-1; TRBD2 matches at 12 bases. Germline V gene lookup returns CDR1 ENHRY and CDR2 SYGVKD. Germline trimming cut 3 bases from V and 5 bases from J; bases unmatched to any gene: 2. The CDR3 contains 15 residues. The CDR3 region is CAISDLAGGNNEQFF. CDR3 coding DNA: TGTGCCATCAGTGATCTAGCGGGAGGGAACAATGAGCAGTTCTTC.

This clonotype turned up a few times. This sequence joins TRBV12-3 or TRBV12-4 and TRBJ1-1, with D possibly TRBD1 on 5 matching bases. Trimming pared 3 bases from V and 4 bases from J, leaving 12 bases between. The CDR3 runs to 14 residues. The CDR3 region is CASSFGFGATEAFF. The CDR3 coding sequence is TGTGCCAGCAGTTTTGGGTTTGGGGCCACTGAAGCTTTCTTT.